Listed below are T cell receptor beta chains from one sample, sequenced in a study of shared clonotypes between healthy human individuals. Assay used: immunoSEQ multiplex PCR; TCRdb lists only in-frame clones, some missing. The profile shows a few million clones, roughly 95% of them singletons. The source material was naive CD8+ T cells from PBMCs. These receptors all stem from a man aged 18-30 years in good health. Some clones in this sample may be carry-over from other donors' samples. CDR3s leave out the opening cysteine and the closing phenylalanine or tryptophan. Each record gives: CDR3 length, J gene, V gene, D gene, clone size, CDR3 protein. D genes are given only for firm matches. Clone size is given for some rows only: seen once, a few or many times, or a class if the clone is expanded.

13	TRBJ2-7	TRBV7-6	.	.	ASSPGTGSGYEQY
11	TRBJ2-5	TRBV27	TRBD1	.	ASSLQGAETQY
13	TRBJ2-1	TRBV5-1	TRBD2	.	ASSLTGGTYNEQF
13	TRBJ1-1	TRBV2	.	.	ASRPRVIMNTEAF
13	TRBJ2-7	TRBV28	.	.	ASRDLLDSPYEQY
13	TRBJ1-4	TRBV4-3	.	.	ASSQYGTTNEKLF
12	TRBJ2-7	TRBV7-9	TRBD1	.	ASRPGTGSYEQY
14	TRBJ2-1	TRBV29-1	TRBD2	once	SVEGTSGRFYNEQF
15	TRBJ2-5	TRBV11-2	TRBD2	.	ASSLATSGRAGETQY
10	TRBJ1-2	TRBV9	.	.	ASSVGGSSYT
12	TRBJ1-1	TRBV29-1	.	.	SVEGRVLNTEAF
13	TRBJ2-7	TRBV9	TRBD2	.	ASSSGLESSYEQY
13	TRBJ1-5	TRBV27	.	.	ASSLSRVSNQPQH
13	TRBJ1-5	TRBV6-1	.	few	ASSARHGGNQPQH
13	TRBJ2-1	TRBV9	TRBD2	.	ASSVASGRGDEQF
14	TRBJ2-1	TRBV7-9	.	.	ASSSWLLAADNEQF
12	TRBJ1-5	TRBV5-6	.	.	ASSLGGGKRPQH
9	TRBJ2-1	TRBV27	.	.	ASSIGFSEF
11	TRBJ2-7	TRBV11-2	.	.	ASSLTQGHEQY
11	TRBJ2-7	TRBV15	.	.	ATSRVEPDEQY
10	TRBJ2-5	TRBV5-6	.	once	ASSWTEETQY
12	TRBJ1-1	TRBV11-2	.	once	ASSSTDRNTEAF
12	TRBJ2-7	TRBV27	TRBD1	once	ASSLTGQFYEQY
15	TRBJ2-7	TRBV27	TRBD2	.	ASSLRGTSGSNYEQY
12	TRBJ2-5	TRBV7-9	.	.	ASSHWTPQETQY
12	TRBJ1-1	TRBV19	.	few	ASSPEGINTEAF
12	TRBJ2-2	TRBV9	.	.	ASSVYGNTGELF
13	TRBJ2-1	TRBV4-1	TRBD2	.	ASSYLAGGDNEQF
12	TRBJ1-1	TRBV28	.	.	ASSFDGMNTEAF
12	TRBJ1-2	TRBV7-8	.	.	ASSLERMVDGYT
14	TRBJ1-2	TRBV7-8	TRBD1	once	ASSIGGQGSNYGYT